The present T cell receptor (beta chain) was sequenced within a study of blood T cell repertoires in COVID-19. For the study at large: From the United States, Italy and Spain came samples of acute and convalescent COVID-19. T cells, B-cell-depleted T cells, or PBMCs provided the cDNA or gDNA that served as material.

In its sample, this clone was seen a few times. Original processing notes: The assay estimated nucleated cells by amplifying reference gene primers. Using immunoSEQ multiplex PCR, the repertoire was profiled, and TCRdb retains in-frame clones only, with some absent. V, J and clone size are taken as reported in that table, and D and trimming were inferred from the DNA itself. The sample records fewer than 120,000 clones, roughly 85% being singletons. Sequencing used peripheral blood. The sequence came from a woman of 80 years or more with active or convalescent COVID-19.

The DNA of the CDR3 is TGTGCCAGTACAAGGAACACTGAAGCTTTCTTT. Amino acid sequence: CASTRNTEAFF. This sequence joins TRBV2 and TRBJ1-1; D is ambiguous. The CDR3 is 11 amino acids. Germline-derived CDR1 and CDR2 are SNHLY and FYNNEI. Trimming pared 9 bases from V and 1 base from J, leaving 6 bases between.